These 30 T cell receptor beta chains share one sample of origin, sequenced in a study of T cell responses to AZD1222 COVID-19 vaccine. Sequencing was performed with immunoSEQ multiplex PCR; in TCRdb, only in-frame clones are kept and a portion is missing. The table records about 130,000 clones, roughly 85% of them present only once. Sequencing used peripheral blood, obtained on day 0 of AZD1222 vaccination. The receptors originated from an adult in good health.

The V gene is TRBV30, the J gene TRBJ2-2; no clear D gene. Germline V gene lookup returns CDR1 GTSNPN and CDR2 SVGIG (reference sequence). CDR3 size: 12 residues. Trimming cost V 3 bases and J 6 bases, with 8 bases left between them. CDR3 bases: TGTGCCTGGAGCCATTCTCCCGGGGAGCTGTTTTTT. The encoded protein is CAWSHSPGELFF. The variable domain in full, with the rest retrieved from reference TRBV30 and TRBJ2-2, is SQTIHQWPATLVQPVGSPLSLECTVEGTSNPNLYWYRQAAGRGLQLLFYSVGIGQISSEVPQNLSASRPQDRQFILSSKKLLLSDSGFYLCAWSHSPGELFFGEGSRLTVL.

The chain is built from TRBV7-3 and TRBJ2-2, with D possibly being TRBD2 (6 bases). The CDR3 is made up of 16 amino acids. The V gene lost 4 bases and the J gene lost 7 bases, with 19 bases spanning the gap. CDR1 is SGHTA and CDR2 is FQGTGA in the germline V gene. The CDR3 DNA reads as TGTGCCAGCAGCTCTAGGCCCGCGGGGCGAGACGGGGAGCTGTTTTTT. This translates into CASSSRPAGRDGELFF.

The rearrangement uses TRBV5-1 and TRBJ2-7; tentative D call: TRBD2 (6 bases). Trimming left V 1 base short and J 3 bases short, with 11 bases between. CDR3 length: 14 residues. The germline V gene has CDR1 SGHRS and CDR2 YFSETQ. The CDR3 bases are TGCGCCAGCAGCTTGCAGGGTAGCGGCTACGAGCAGTACTTC. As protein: CASSLQGSGYEQYF. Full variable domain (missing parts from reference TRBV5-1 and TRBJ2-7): KAGVTQTPRYLIKTRGQQVTLSCSPISGHRSVSWYQQTPGQGLQFLFEYFSETQRNKGNFPGRFSGRQFSNSRSEMNVSTLELGDSALYLCASSLQGSGYEQYFGPGTRLTVT.

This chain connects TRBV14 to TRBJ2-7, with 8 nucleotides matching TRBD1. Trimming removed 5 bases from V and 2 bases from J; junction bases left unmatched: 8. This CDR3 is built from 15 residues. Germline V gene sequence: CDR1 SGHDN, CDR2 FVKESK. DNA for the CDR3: TGTGCCAGCAGCGCCTGGACAGGGTCCACCTACGAGCAGTACTTC. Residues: CASSAWTGSTYEQYF.

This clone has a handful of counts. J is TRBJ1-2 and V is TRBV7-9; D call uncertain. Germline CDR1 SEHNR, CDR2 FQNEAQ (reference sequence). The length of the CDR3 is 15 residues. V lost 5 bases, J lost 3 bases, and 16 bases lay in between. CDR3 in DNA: TGTGCCAGCAGCCCCCTCCGTGGTCCGGACTATGGCTACACCTTC. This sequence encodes CASSPLRGPDYGYTF.

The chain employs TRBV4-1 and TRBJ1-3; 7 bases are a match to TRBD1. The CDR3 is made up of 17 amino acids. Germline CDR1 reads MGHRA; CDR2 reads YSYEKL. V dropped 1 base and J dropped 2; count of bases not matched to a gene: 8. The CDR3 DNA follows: TGCGCCAGCAGCCAAGGTCCCAGGGGGAGGACTGGAAACACCATATATTTT. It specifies CASSQGPRGRTGNTIYF.

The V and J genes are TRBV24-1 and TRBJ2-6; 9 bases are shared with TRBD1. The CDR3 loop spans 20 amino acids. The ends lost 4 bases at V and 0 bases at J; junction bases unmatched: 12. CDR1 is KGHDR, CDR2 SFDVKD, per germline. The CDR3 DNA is TGTGCCACCAGTGAGGCTTACAGGGGGCGTATCTCCTCTGGGGCCAACGTCCTGACTTTC. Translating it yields CATSEAYRGRISSGANVLTF.

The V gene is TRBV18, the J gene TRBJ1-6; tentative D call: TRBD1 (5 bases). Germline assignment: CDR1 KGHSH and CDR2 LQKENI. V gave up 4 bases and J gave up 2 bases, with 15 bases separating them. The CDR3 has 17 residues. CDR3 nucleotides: TGTGCCAGCTCACGGGACTCCTCATCTCCCTATAATTCACCCCTCCACTTT. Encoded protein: CASSRDSSSPYNSPLHF.

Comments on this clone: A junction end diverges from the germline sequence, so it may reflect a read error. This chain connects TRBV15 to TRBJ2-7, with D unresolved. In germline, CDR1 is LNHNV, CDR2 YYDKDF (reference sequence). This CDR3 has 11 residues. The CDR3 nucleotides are TGTGCCACCTATCGTCCCAGGAGCAGGAACTTC. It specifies CATYRPRSRNF. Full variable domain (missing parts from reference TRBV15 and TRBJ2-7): DAMVIQNPRYQVTQFGKPVTLSCSQTLNHNVMYWYQQKSSQAPKLLFHYYDKDFNNEADTPDNFQSRRPNTSFCFLDIRSPGLGDTAMYLCATYRPRSRNFGPGTRLTVT.

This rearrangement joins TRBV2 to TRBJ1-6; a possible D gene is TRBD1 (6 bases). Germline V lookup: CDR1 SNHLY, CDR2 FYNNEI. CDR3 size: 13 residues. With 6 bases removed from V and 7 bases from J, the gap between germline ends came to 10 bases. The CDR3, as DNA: TGTGCCAGCAGGAGGGGGGAGAATTCACCCCTCCACTTT. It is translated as CASRRGENSPLHF.

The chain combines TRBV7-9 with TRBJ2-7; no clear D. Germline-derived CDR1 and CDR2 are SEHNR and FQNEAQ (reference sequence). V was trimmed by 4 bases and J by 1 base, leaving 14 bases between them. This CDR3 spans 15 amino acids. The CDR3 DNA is TGTGCCAGCAGCTCGCCCAGGCGATCGTCCTACGAGCAGTACTTC. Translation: CASSSPRRSSYEQYF.

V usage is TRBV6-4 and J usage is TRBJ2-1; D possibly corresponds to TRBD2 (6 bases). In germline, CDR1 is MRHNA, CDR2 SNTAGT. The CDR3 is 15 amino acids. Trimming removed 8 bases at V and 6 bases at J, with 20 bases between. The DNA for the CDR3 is TGTGCCAGCCGCCCCTCGGGGGAGTACCCCAATGAGCAGTTCTTC. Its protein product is CASRPSGEYPNEQFF.

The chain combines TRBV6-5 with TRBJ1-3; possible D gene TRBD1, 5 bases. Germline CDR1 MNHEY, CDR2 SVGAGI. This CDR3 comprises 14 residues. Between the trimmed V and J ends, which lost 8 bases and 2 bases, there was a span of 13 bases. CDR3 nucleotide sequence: TGTGCCAGCGGAGCGGGGGTGGCTGGAAACACCATATATTTT. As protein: CASGAGVAGNTIYF.

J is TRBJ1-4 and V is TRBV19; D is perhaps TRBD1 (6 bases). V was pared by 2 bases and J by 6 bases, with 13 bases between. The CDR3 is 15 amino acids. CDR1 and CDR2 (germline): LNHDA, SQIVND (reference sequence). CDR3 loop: CASSIPGGGDEKLFF. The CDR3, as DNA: TGTGCCAGTAGTATACCGGGGGGCGGCGATGAAAAACTGTTTTTT.

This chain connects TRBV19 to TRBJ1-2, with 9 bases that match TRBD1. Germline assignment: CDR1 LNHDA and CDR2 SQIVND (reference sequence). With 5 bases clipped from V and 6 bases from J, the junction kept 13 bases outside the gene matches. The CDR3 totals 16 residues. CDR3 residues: CASSPRPGQGSHGYTF. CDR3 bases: TGTGCCAGTAGTCCTAGGCCGGGACAGGGCAGTCATGGCTACACCTTC.

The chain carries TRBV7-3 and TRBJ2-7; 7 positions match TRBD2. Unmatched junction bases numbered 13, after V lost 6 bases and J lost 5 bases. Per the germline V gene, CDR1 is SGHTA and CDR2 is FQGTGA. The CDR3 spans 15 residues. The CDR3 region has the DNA TGTGCCAGCAGTCGAGCGGGGAGCCAGGTCGACGAGCAGTACTTC. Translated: CASSRAGSQVDEQYF.

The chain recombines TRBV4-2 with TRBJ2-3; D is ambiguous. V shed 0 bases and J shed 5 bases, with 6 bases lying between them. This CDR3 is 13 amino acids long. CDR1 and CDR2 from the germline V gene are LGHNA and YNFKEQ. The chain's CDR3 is CASSQESRDTQYF. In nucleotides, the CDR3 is TGTGCCAGCAGCCAAGAATCTAGAGATACGCAGTATTTT.

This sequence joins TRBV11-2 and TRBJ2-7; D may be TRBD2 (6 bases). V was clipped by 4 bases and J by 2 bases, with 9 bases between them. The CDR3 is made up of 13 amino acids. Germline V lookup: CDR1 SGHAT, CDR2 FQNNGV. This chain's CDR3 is CASSYAGTYEQYF. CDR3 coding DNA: TGTGCCAGCAGCTATGCGGGAACCTACGAGCAGTACTTC. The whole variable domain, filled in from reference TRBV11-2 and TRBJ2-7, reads EAGVAQSPRYKIIEKRQSVAFWCNPISGHATLYWYQQILGQGPKLLIQFQNNGVVDDSQLPKDRFSAERLKGVDSTLKIQPAKLEDSAVYLCASSYAGTYEQYFGPGTRLTVT.

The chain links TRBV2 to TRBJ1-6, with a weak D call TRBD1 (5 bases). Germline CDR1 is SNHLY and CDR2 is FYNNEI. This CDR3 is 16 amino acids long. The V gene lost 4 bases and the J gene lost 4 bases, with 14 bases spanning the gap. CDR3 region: CASSAATGAYNSPLHF. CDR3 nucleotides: TGTGCCAGCAGTGCAGCAACAGGTGCTTATAATTCACCCCTCCACTTT. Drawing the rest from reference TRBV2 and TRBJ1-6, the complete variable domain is EPEVTQTPSHQVTQMGQEVILRCVPISNHLYFYWYRQILGQKVEFLVSFYNNEISEKSEIFDDQFSVERPDGSNFTLKIRSTKLEDSAMYFCASSAATGAYNSPLHFGNGTRLTVT.

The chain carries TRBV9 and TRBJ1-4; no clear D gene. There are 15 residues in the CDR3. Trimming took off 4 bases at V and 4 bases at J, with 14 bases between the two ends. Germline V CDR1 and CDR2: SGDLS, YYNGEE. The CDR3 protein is CASSQLGRLNEKLFF. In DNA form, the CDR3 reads TGTGCCAGCAGCCAACTCGGACGGCTTAATGAAAAACTGTTTTTT.

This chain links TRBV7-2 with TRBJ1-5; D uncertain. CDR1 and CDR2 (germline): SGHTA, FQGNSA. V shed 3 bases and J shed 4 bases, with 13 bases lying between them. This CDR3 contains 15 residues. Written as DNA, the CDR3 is TGTGCCAGCAGCTTTACTGGAAGTGTTAATCAGCCCCAGCATTTT. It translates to CASSFTGSVNQPQHF.

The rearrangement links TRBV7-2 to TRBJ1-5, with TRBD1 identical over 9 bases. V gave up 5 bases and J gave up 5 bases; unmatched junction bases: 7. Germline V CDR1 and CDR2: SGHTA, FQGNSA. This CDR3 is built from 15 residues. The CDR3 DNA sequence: TGTGCCAGCAGCATCGGGACAGGGATCGATCAGCCCCAGCATTTT. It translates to CASSIGTGIDQPQHF.

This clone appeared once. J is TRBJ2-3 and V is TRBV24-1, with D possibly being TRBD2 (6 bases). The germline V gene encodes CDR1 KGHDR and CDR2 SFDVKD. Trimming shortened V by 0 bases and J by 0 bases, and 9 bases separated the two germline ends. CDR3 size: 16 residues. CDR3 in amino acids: CATSDLRGISTDTQYF. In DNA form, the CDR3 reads TGTGCCACCAGTGATTTGCGCGGGATAAGCACAGATACGCAGTATTTT.

DNA for the CDR3: TGTGCCAGCAGCGTAGAGGTACAGACCTACGAGCAGTACTTC. Its translation is CASSVEVQTYEQYF. The chain employs TRBV9 and TRBJ2-7; unclear D gene. This CDR3 comprises 14 residues. V lost 0 bases, J lost 2 bases, and 9 bases lay in between. CDR1 is SGDLS and CDR2 is YYNGEE in the germline V gene.

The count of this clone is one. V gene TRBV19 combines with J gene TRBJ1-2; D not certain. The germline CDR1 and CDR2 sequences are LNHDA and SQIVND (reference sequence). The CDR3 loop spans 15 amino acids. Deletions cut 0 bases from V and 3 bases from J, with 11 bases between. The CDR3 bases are TGTGCCAGTAGTATAGATATAAAAGAGGACTATGGCTACACCTTC. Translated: CASSIDIKEDYGYTF.

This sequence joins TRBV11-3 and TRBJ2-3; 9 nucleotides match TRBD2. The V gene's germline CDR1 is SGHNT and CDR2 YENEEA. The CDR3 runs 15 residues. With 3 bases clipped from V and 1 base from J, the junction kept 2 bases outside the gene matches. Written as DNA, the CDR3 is TGTGCCAGCAGCTTCGCGGGAGGGGGCACAGATACGCAGTATTTT. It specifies CASSFAGGGTDTQYF.

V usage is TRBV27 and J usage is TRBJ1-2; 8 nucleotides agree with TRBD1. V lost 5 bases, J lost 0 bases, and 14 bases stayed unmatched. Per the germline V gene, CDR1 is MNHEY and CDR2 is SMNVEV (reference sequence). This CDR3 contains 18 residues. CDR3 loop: CASSPLGDRTDSNYGYTF. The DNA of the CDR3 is TGTGCCAGCAGTCCCCTAGGGGACAGGACGGATTCTAACTATGGCTACACCTTC.

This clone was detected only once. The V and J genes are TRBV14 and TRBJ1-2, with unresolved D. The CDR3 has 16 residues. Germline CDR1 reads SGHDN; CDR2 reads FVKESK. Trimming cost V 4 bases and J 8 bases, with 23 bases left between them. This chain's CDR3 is CASSPPGWKTPGGYTF. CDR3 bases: TGTGCCAGCAGCCCCCCCGGATGGAAGACGCCCGGCGGCTACACCTTC.

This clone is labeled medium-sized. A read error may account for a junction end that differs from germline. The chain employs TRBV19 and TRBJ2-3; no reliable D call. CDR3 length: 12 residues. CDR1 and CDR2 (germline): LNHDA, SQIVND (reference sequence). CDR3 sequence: CASRISGDTQYF. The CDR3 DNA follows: TGTGCCAGTCGTATTTCGGGCGATACGCAGTATTTT.

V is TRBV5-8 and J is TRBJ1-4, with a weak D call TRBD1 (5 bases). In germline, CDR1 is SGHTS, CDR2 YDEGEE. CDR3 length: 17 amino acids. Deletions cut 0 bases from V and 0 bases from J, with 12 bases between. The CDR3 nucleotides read TGTGCCAGCAGCTTGGGGGACGGACAAGCAACTAATGAAAAACTGTTTTTT. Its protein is CASSLGDGQATNEKLFF.